The 31 T cell receptor beta chains presented below share a single source sample, sequenced in a study of CD8 T cells in Susac syndrome (dated by TCRdb to the late 2010s). Library creation used the immunoSEQ multiplex PCR assay. RNA was extracted using the RNeasy kit, and 0.5 to 1 microgram was reverse transcribed with random hexamers. In-frame beta chains were kept once TCRdb had trimmed the public reads at Q25 with fastp and called clones with MiXCR. Each entry is one CDR3 protein sequence, shown with its most common DNA and genes. This sample gives under 200,000 distinct CDR3 sequences in total; about 96% of them show up just once. The ten most abundant clones make up roughly 0.12% of the sample. The sequenced sample consisted of CD4+ T cells from PBMCs. The receptor set was obtained from a human donor with Susac syndrome.

This rearrangement joins TRBV2 to TRBJ1-1; 7 positions match TRBD1. After removal of 5 bases from V and 0 bases from J, the junction contained 9 bases not matched to a gene. The CDR3 has 16 residues. CDR1 and CDR2 (germline): SNHLY, FYNNEI. CDR3 protein: CASSSGQLFMNTEAFF. The CDR3 DNA reads TGTGCCAGCAGTTCGGGACAGTTATTCATGAACACTGAAGCTTTCTTT.

This sequence joins TRBV29-1 and TRBJ1-4; D remains ambiguous. The germline gives CDR1 SQVTM, CDR2 ANQGSEA. The CDR3 is 16 amino acids. V dropped 6 bases and J dropped 7 bases, with 24 bases sitting between them. The CDR3 DNA follows: TGCAGCGTCGGCATATTTAGGACCACCGTTCCTGAAAAACTGTTTTTT. Its translation is CSVGIFRTTVPEKLFF.

V usage is TRBV4-3 and J usage is TRBJ2-4, with TRBD2 matching over 13 bases. This CDR3 is built from 15 residues. Germline CDR1 and CDR2: LGHNA and YSLEER. The ends lost 4 bases at V and 6 bases at J; junction bases unmatched: 3. The DNA for the CDR3 is TGCGCCAGCAGCCCGGGACTAGCGGGATTAAACATTCAGTACTTC. This codes for CASSPGLAGLNIQYF.

The rearrangement uses TRBV6-2 or TRBV6-3 and TRBJ2-3; D might be TRBD1 (5 bases). Looked up from germline, CDR1 is MNHEY and CDR2 is SVGEGT. The CDR3 is 15 amino acids. V shed 6 bases and J shed 1 base, with 14 bases lying between them. The CDR3 DNA follows: TGTGCCAGCAGCTACCATTGGGGCGGCACAGATACGCAGTATTTT. The encoded protein is CASSYHWGGTDTQYF.

This chain joins TRBV7-9 and TRBJ1-3, with D possibly matching TRBD1 (6 bases). The CDR3 sequence is 14 residues long. The ends were cut back, 7 bases at V and 0 bases at J, with 10 bases in the middle. CDR1 is SEHNR, CDR2 FQNEAQ, per germline (reference sequence). The DNA for the CDR3 is TGTGCCAGCATGAGGGGGAGCTCTGGAAACACCATATATTTT. Protein sequence: CASMRGSSGNTIYF.

The DNA for the CDR3 is TGTGCCAGCCGCCGGGAAGCACAAGAGACCCAGTACTTC. Translation gives CASRREAQETQYF. This chain uses TRBV28 with TRBJ2-5; D perhaps matches TRBD2 (5 bases). Germline assignment: CDR1 MDHEN and CDR2 SYDVKM. V was clipped by 8 bases and J by 2 bases, with 12 bases between them. The CDR3 is 13 residues long.

This clonotype was found once. CDR3 sequence: CASSLDLGTQYF. DNA for the CDR3: TGTGCCAGCAGCTTAGACCTGGGGACCCAGTACTTC. The chain combines TRBV11-1 with TRBJ2-5; D uncertain. The germline gives CDR1 SGHAT, CDR2 FQDESV (reference sequence). Trimming took 1 base from V and 7 from J, leaving 7 bases between them. This CDR3 has 12 residues.

The chain carries TRBV30 and TRBJ2-7, with D maybe TRBD2 (5 bases). Trimming pared 0 bases from V and 5 bases from J, leaving 8 bases between. The CDR3 extends over 12 amino acids. From germline, CDR1 is GTSNPN and CDR2 SVGIG (reference sequence). The CDR3 region has the DNA TGTGCCTGGAGTGTAACCGGGAACGAGCAGTACTTC. As protein: CAWSVTGNEQYF. The whole variable domain, remainder taken from reference TRBV30 and TRBJ2-7, is SQTIHQWPATLVQPVGSPLSLECTVEGTSNPNLYWYRQAAGRGLQLLFYSVGIGQISSEVPQNLSASRPQDRQFILSSKKLLLSDSGFYLCAWSVTGNEQYFGPGTRLTVT.

The gene calls are TRBV2 and TRBJ2-7; 7 bases map to TRBD2. Germline trimming cut 4 bases from V and 1 base from J; bases unmatched to any gene: 4. This CDR3 is 14 amino acids long. Germline values: CDR1 SNHLY, CDR2 FYNNEI. CDR3 sequence: CASSAQGLSYEQYF. The CDR3 region has the DNA TGTGCCAGCAGTGCCCAGGGACTATCCTACGAGCAGTACTTC.

This chain joins TRBV6-2 or TRBV6-3 and TRBJ1-5; weak D call: TRBD1 (5 bases). Germline lookup yields CDR1 MNHEY and CDR2 SVGEGT. This CDR3 spans 13 amino acids. Trimming removed 2 bases at V and 7 bases at J, with 9 bases between. The chain's CDR3 is CASSYRTGQPQHF. CDR3 sequence (DNA): TGTGCCAGCAGTTACCGAACAGGACAGCCCCAGCATTTT.

This chain links TRBV30 with TRBJ2-1, with a weak D call TRBD1 (5 bases). CDR1 and CDR2 (germline): GTSNPN, SVGIG (reference sequence). CDR3 size: 12 residues. Trimming stripped 5 bases from V and 9 bases from J, with 14 bases between. Here the CDR3 reads CAWAPARGEQFF. The DNA for the CDR3 is TGTGCCTGGGCCCCTGCTAGGGGTGAGCAGTTCTTC.

The CDR3 reads CASSFGGTDEKLFF. The DNA for the CDR3 is TGCGCCAGCAGCTTTGGCGGGACGGATGAAAAACTGTTTTTT. The chain links TRBV5-1 to TRBJ1-4; D perhaps matches TRBD1 (5 bases). The CDR3 has 14 residues. The V gene lost 2 bases and the J gene lost 6 bases, with 11 bases spanning the gap. Germline V gives CDR1 SGHRS, CDR2 YFSETQ. Full variable domain (missing parts from reference TRBV5-1 and TRBJ1-4): KAGVTQTPRYLIKTRGQQVTLSCSPISGHRSVSWYQQTPGQGLQFLFEYFSETQRNKGNFPGRFSGRQFSNSRSEMNVSTLELGDSALYLCASSFGGTDEKLFFGSGTQLSVL.

The rearrangement links TRBV4-3 to TRBJ1-1; D is perhaps TRBD1 (5 bases). The germline CDR1 and CDR2 sequences are LGHNA and YSLEER. V was pared by 0 bases and J by 0 bases, with 8 bases between. CDR3 length: 15 residues. The CDR3 nucleotides are TGCGCCAGCAGCCAAGATGACAGAATGAACACTGAAGCTTTCTTT. Amino acids: CASSQDDRMNTEAFF.

The V gene is TRBV29-1, the J gene TRBJ1-1, with a tentative D call TRBD1 (5 bases). Trimming stripped 7 bases from V and 11 bases from J, with 20 bases between. The V gene's germline CDR1 is SQVTM and CDR2 ANQGSEA. This CDR3 comprises 12 residues. Here the CDR3 reads CSGQYGDLAAFF. The DNA for the CDR3 is TGCAGCGGCCAGTACGGGGACTTGGCGGCTTTCTTT.

This chain links TRBV29-1 with TRBJ1-1; D is possibly TRBD1 (6 bases). From germline, CDR1 is SQVTM and CDR2 ANQGSEA. The CDR3 consists of 14 residues. Trimming pared 5 bases from V and 4 bases from J, leaving 17 bases between. CDR3 in amino acids: CSVNRDGVSTEAFF. CDR3 nucleotide sequence: TGCAGCGTTAACAGGGACGGGGTGAGCACTGAAGCTTTCTTT.

With respect to this clonotype: One end of the junction fails to match germline, which may point to a read error. The genes are TRBV7-7 and TRBJ2-3; 7 nucleotides align to TRBD1. The CDR3 covers 14 residues. In germline, CDR1 is SSHAT, CDR2 FNYEAQ (reference sequence). CDR3 nucleotide sequence: TGTGCTAGCAGTCTGGACAGGAACACAGATACGCAGTATTTT. This translates into CASSLDRNTDTQYF.

The V call is TRBV12-3 or TRBV12-4, the J call TRBJ2-2, with TRBD1 as a possible D gene (5 bases). Between the trimmed V and J ends, which lost 5 bases and 6 bases, there was a span of 10 bases. This CDR3 is 13 amino acids long. As DNA, the CDR3 is TGTGCCAGCAGTCAGGGATGGTCCGGGGAGCTGTTTTTT. Protein product: CASSQGWSGELFF.

A few counts support this clonotype. V usage is TRBV7-3 and J usage is TRBJ1-1; no clear D. The V end was cut by 4 bases, the J end by 1 base, with 7 bases between. The CDR3 has 13 amino acids. Germline loops: CDR1 SGHTA, CDR2 FQGTGA. The CDR3 region has the DNA TGTGCCAGCAGCTCCGACGGGAACACTGAAGCTTTCTTT. Its translation is CASSSDGNTEAFF.

This clonotype showed up just a few times. The CDR3 DNA reads TGTGCCAGCAGCTTAGAGGCGGGAGGACCCGATGAGCAGTTCTTC. Translation gives CASSLEAGGPDEQFF. The chain recombines TRBV11-2 with TRBJ2-1; TRBD2 matches at 8 bases. The CDR3 has 15 amino acids. The germline V gene encodes CDR1 SGHAT and CDR2 FQNNGV. V gave up 0 bases and J gave up 8 bases; unmatched junction bases: 6.

The genes are TRBV29-1 and TRBJ2-3, with 8 positions matching TRBD1. The CDR3 consists of 14 residues. V dropped 2 bases and J dropped 3; count of bases not matched to a gene: 4. Germline lookup yields CDR1 SQVTM and CDR2 ANQGSEA. CDR3 sequence (DNA): TGCAGCGTTGAACAGGGGGCTCGGACAGATACGCAGTATTTT. It specifies CSVEQGARTDTQYF.

This rearrangement joins TRBV3-1 to TRBJ2-7; D ambiguous. The V end lost 0 bases, the J end lost 3 bases, and 3 bases lay between the germline ends. The CDR3 runs 12 residues. Germline V lookup: CDR1 LGHDT, CDR2 YNNKEL (reference sequence). Written as DNA, the CDR3 is TGTGCCAGCAGCCAAGAAAACTACGAGCAGTACTTC. As protein: CASSQENYEQYF.

The chain joins TRBV27 to TRBJ1-2; tentative D call: TRBD1 (5 bases). Looked up from germline, CDR1 is MNHEY and CDR2 is SMNVEV (reference sequence). This CDR3 is 13 amino acids long. V was cut by 2 bases and J by 8 bases, with 12 bases left in between. The CDR3 is CASSLILGHGYTF. DNA of the CDR3: TGTGCCAGCAGTTTAATCCTGGGGCACGGCTACACCTTC.

The V gene is TRBV2, the J gene TRBJ1-5, with D unresolved. CDR1 and CDR2 (germline): SNHLY, FYNNEI. CDR3 size: 13 residues. V was shortened by 8 bases and J by 3 bases, with 11 bases between the two germline ends. CDR3 sequence reads: CASSGEPNQPQHF. In DNA form, the CDR3 reads TGTGCCAGCTCCGGGGAACCCAATCAGCCCCAGCATTTT.

This rearrangement joins TRBV29-1 to TRBJ2-2, with D tentatively TRBD1 or TRBD2 (5 bases each). From germline, CDR1 is SQVTM and CDR2 ANQGSEA. V gave up 7 bases and J gave up 6 bases, with 9 bases separating them. The length of the CDR3 is 11 residues. CDR3 in amino acids: CSAVGAGELFF. In DNA form, the CDR3 reads TGCAGCGCTGTGGGGGCCGGGGAGCTGTTTTTT.

V usage is TRBV29-1 and J usage is TRBJ2-3; D perhaps matches TRBD2 (6 bases). The CDR3 has 11 amino acids. Germline V gene data show CDR1 as SQVTM and CDR2 as ANQGSEA. Trimming removed 7 bases at V and 5 bases at J, with 10 bases between. The CDR3 is CSGAEGDTQYF. The CDR3 coding sequence is TGCAGCGGGGCGGAGGGAGATACGCAGTATTTT.

This chain connects TRBV28 to TRBJ2-5, with 7 bases identical to TRBD2. Trimming removed 0 bases from V and 3 bases from J; junction bases left unmatched: 4. Per the germline V gene, CDR1 is MDHEN and CDR2 is SYDVKM. The CDR3 runs to 15 residues. CDR3 nucleotides: TGTGCCAGCAGTTTATGGGGGGGGTCTGAAGAGACCCAGTACTTC. It encodes CASSLWGGSEETQYF.

The chain has TRBV2 and TRBJ2-3; 10 nucleotides align to TRBD2. With V trimmed by 8 bases and J by 4 bases, 15 bases remained unmatched. In germline, CDR1 is SNHLY, CDR2 FYNNEI. CDR3 length: 17 residues. CDR3: CASQGLPSGGGPDTQYF. For the CDR3, the DNA is TGTGCCAGCCAGGGCCTCCCAAGCGGGGGGGGACCAGATACGCAGTATTTT. Full variable domain (remainder filled in from reference TRBV2 and TRBJ2-3): EPEVTQTPSHQVTQMGQEVILRCVPISNHLYFYWYRQILGQKVEFLVSFYNNEISEKSEIFDDQFSVERPDGSNFTLKIRSTKLEDSAMYFCASQGLPSGGGPDTQYFGPGTRLTVL.

Only one count was recorded for this clonotype. CDR3 loop: CASSAYSDRKETQYF. Written as DNA, the CDR3 is TGTGCCAGCAGCGCCTACTCAGACAGAAAAGAGACCCAGTACTTC. The rearrangement uses TRBV9 and TRBJ2-5; a weak D match, TRBD1 (5 bases). The length of the CDR3 is 15 residues. V lost 3 bases and J 3 bases, leaving 15 bases between the germline ends. Germline V gives CDR1 SGDLS, CDR2 YYNGEE.

This clonotype occurred once. The V call is TRBV19, the J call TRBJ2-7, with 7 bases fitting TRBD1. The V segment lost 10 bases and the J segment 3 bases; nucleotides outside the gene matches: 6. Germline CDR1 LNHDA, CDR2 SQIVND (reference sequence). The CDR3 loop spans 12 amino acids. The CDR3 here is CATRDSNYEQYF. Written as DNA, the CDR3 is TGTGCCACCAGGGACAGCAACTACGAGCAGTACTTC.

J is TRBJ1-4 and V is TRBV20-1, with no clear D. Looked up from germline, CDR1 is DFQATT and CDR2 is SNEGSKA (reference sequence). The CDR3 covers 15 residues. Trimming pared 0 bases from V and 7 bases from J, leaving 15 bases between. The CDR3 DNA reads as TGCAGTGCTAGAGATATTTCCACACGGGGTGAAAAACTGTTTTTT. Translated: CSARDISTRGEKLFF.

The chain carries TRBV4-3 and TRBJ2-3, with 7 nucleotides matching TRBD2. Germline values: CDR1 LGHNA, CDR2 YSLEER. This CDR3 comprises 14 residues. Germline trimming cut 1 base from V and 8 bases from J; bases unmatched to any gene: 6. Written as DNA, the CDR3 is TGCGCCAGCAGCCAAGGAGAGGCGGGAGCTACGCAGTATTTT. Amino acid sequence: CASSQGEAGATQYF.